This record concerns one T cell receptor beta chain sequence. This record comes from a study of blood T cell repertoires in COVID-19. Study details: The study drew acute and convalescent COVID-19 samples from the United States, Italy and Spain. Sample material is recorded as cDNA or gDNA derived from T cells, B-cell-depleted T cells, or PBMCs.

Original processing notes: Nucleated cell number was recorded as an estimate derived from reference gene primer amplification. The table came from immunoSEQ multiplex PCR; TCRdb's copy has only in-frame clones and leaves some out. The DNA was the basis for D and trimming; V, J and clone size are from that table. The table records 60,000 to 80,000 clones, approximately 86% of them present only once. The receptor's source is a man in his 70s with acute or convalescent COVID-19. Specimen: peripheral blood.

In DNA, the CDR3 is TGTGCCAGCAGATGGGGACAGGGGAGGACCGGGGAGCTGTTTTTT. Protein product: CASRWGQGRTGELFF. The genes are TRBV9 and TRBJ2-2; 10 nucleotides line up with TRBD1. The CDR3 has 15 residues. The germline gives CDR1 SGDLS, CDR2 YYNGEE. V gave up 5 bases and J gave up 5 bases; unmatched junction bases: 6.